A selection of T cell receptor beta chains follows, all from one sample in a study of T cell repertoires in cytomegalovirus infection. Each CDR3 protein gets one entry after TCRdb re-called the reads with MiXCR. The sample contains some 920,000 distinct CDR3 sequences, more than 25% of which appear only once. Their recognized antigens are unknown. The specimen was cultured CD8+ T cells from PBMCs, collected from culture after CMV antigen stimulation. The receptor source for this set is a human donor in good health (CMV status not recorded). Some clones in this sample may be carry-over from other donors' samples. Both conserved end residues are part of each CDR3. Fields, in order: J gene, V gene, clone size, D gene, CDR3 protein, CDR3 DNA. A D gene is named only where the DNA matches it firmly. Not all rows give a size; the values are once, few, many and, for expanded clones, a class.

J gene: TRBJ2-5; V gene: TRBV7-6; clone size: NA; D gene: NA; CDR3 protein: CASSKSGVQETQYF; CDR3 DNA: TGTGCCAGCAGCAAGTCGGGAGTACAAGAGACCCAGTACTTC
J gene: TRBJ2-1; V gene: TRBV11-1; clone size: NA; D gene: NA; CDR3 protein: CASSSGRKAYNEQFF; CDR3 DNA: TGTGCCAGCAGCTCCGGGCGGAAAGCCTACAATGAGCAGTTCTTC
J gene: TRBJ1-2; V gene: TRBV6-8; clone size: once; D gene: NA; CDR3 protein: CASSYSHGGGYIF; CDR3 DNA: TGTGCCAGCAGTTACTCCCACGGCGGTGGCTACATCTTC
J gene: TRBJ1-6; V gene: TRBV12-3/TRBV12-4; clone size: NA; D gene: NA; CDR3 protein: CASRPEFNSPLHF; CDR3 DNA: TGTGCCAGCAGGCCAGAGTTTAATTCACCCCTCCACTTT
J gene: TRBJ1-2; V gene: TRBV25-1; clone size: few; D gene: NA; CDR3 protein: CASSESGSNYGYTF; CDR3 DNA: TGTGCCAGCAGTGAATCCGGCAGCAACTATGGCTACACCTTC
J gene: TRBJ1-1; V gene: TRBV7-9; clone size: NA; D gene: NA; CDR3 protein: CASSFFTGRMNTEAFF; CDR3 DNA: TGTGCCAGCAGCTTCTTCACGGGGAGAATGAACACTGAAGCTTTCTTT
J gene: TRBJ2-3; V gene: TRBV7-9; clone size: NA; D gene: NA; CDR3 protein: CASSPLLLDRSQMDTQYF; CDR3 DNA: TGTGCCAGCAGCCCCCTCTTGCTCGACAGGTCTCAAATGGATACGCAGTATTTT
J gene: TRBJ2-7; V gene: TRBV7-2; clone size: many; D gene: NA; CDR3 protein: CASSPRTVAYEQYF; CDR3 DNA: TGTGCCAGCAGCCCTCGGACGGTTGCCTACGAGCAGTACTTC
J gene: TRBJ1-1; V gene: TRBV19; clone size: NA; D gene: TRBD1; CDR3 protein: CASRDRATEAFF; CDR3 DNA: TGTGCCAGTAGGGACAGGGCTACTGAAGCTTTCTTT
J gene: TRBJ1-5; V gene: TRBV5-4; clone size: few; D gene: TRBD1; CDR3 protein: CASSSGTGKNQPQHF; CDR3 DNA: TGTGCCAGCAGCTCCGGGACAGGGAAGAATCAGCCCCAGCATTTT
J gene: TRBJ1-5; V gene: TRBV12-5; clone size: NA; D gene: NA; CDR3 protein: CASGLVLGSGQPQHF; CDR3 DNA: TGTGCTAGTGGTTTGGTACTGGGAAGCGGCCAGCCCCAGCATTTT
J gene: TRBJ1-6; V gene: TRBV27; clone size: few; D gene: NA; CDR3 protein: CASSFLRGSPLHF; CDR3 DNA: TGTGCCAGCAGTTTTCTACGTGGGTCACCCCTCCACTTT
J gene: TRBJ2-5; V gene: TRBV20-1; clone size: few; D gene: TRBD2; CDR3 protein: CSAQHPTGLAEETQYF; CDR3 DNA: TGCAGTGCTCAACACCCAACGGGACTAGCGGAAGAGACCCAGTACTTC
J gene: TRBJ2-1; V gene: TRBV19; clone size: few; D gene: NA; CDR3 protein: CASSATALLTEQFF; CDR3 DNA: TGTGCCAGTAGTGCGACAGCCCTGCTCACTGAGCAGTTCTTC
J gene: TRBJ1-2; V gene: TRBV4-1; clone size: NA; D gene: NA; CDR3 protein: CASSQDNLHGYTF; CDR3 DNA: TGCGCCAGCAGCCAAGACAACCTCCATGGCTACACCTTC
J gene: TRBJ1-1; V gene: TRBV5-6; clone size: NA; D gene: NA; CDR3 protein: CASSLAARAEAFF; CDR3 DNA: TGTGCCAGCAGCTTGGCGGCGAGGGCTGAAGCTTTCTTT